Shown below are 21 T cell receptor beta chains from a single sample sequenced in a study of blood T cell repertoires in COVID-19. Clones were read by immunoSEQ multiplex PCR, and TCRdb kept only the in-frame ones, dropping some. This table has some 260,000 clones, under 90% appearing once. Specimen: PBMCs or T cells enriched from blood (not recorded which). The receptors come from a man under 40 with acute COVID-19.

The chain is built from TRBV25-1 and TRBJ2-5; TRBD2 is a possible D gene (5 bases). CDR3 length: 14 residues. Trimming shortened V by 0 bases and J by 7 bases, and 12 bases separated the two germline ends. CDR1 and CDR2 from the germline V gene are MGHDK and SYGVNS. CDR3 region: CASSEYRGQATQYF. CDR3 nucleotides: TGTGCCAGCAGTGAATATCGAGGGCAGGCGACCCAGTACTTC.

The CDR3 DNA sequence: TGTGCCAGCAGCCCCCTCGGGTCACCCCTCCACTTT. It yields the protein CASSPLGSPLHF. The V gene is TRBV3-1 (or the pseudogene TRBV3-2), the J gene TRBJ1-6; no clear D gene. V gave up 4 bases and J gave up 10 bases, with 8 bases separating them. The CDR3 extends over 12 amino acids. Germline V CDR1 and CDR2: LGHDT, YNNKEL (reference sequence).

The CDR3 coding sequence is TGTGCCAGCAGCTTGCCCGGGGCCGGGGAGCTGTTTTTT. This translates into CASSLPGAGELFF. The genes are TRBV5-4 and TRBJ2-2; D may be TRBD2 (5 bases). The germline V and J ends were trimmed by 1 base and 6 bases, with 7 bases remaining between them. The germline CDR1 and CDR2 sequences are SGHNT and YYREEE (reference sequence). The CDR3 contains 13 residues.

V gene TRBV28 combines with J gene TRBJ1-2; 8 nucleotides align to TRBD1. Germline lookup yields CDR1 MDHEN and CDR2 SYDVKM. Trimming removed 6 bases from V and 5 bases from J; junction bases left unmatched: 11. The CDR3 runs to 15 residues. The CDR3 DNA sequence: TGTGCCAGCAGCCAATCAGGGGGCTTAGGGTATGGCTACACCTTC. This sequence encodes CASSQSGGLGYGYTF.

The J gene is TRBJ1-5, the V gene TRBV28; 9 bases align to TRBD1. The CDR3 contains 18 residues. Germline-derived CDR1 and CDR2 are MDHEN and SYDVKM. V lost 5 bases and J lost 1; bases outside the gene matches: 12. The CDR3 DNA reads TGTGCCAGCAGTGGAACACAGGGGGCGAGGGGAAGCAATCAGCCCCAGCATTTT. Encoded protein: CASSGTQGARGSNQPQHF.

The chain joins TRBV6-5 to TRBJ1-4; 7 nucleotides agree with TRBD1. The germline CDR1 and CDR2 sequences are MNHEY and SVGAGI. Trimming at V came to 9 bases and at J to 5 bases, leaving 9 bases not matched to a gene. The CDR3 covers 14 residues. CDR3 region: CASLPGTANEKLFF. The CDR3 bases are TGTGCCAGTCTCCCCGGGACAGCAAATGAAAAACTGTTTTTT.

The chain combines TRBV6-5 with TRBJ1-2; unclear D gene. V was cut by 4 bases and J by 7 bases, with 19 bases left in between. Per the germline V gene, CDR1 is MNHEY and CDR2 is SVGAGI. The CDR3 sequence is 15 residues long. In DNA form, the CDR3 reads TGTGCCAGCAGTTTATCTAACAGACCCTTTTCTGGCTACACCTTC. Translation gives CASSLSNRPFSGYTF.

The chain carries TRBV19 and TRBJ2-1; 16 positions match TRBD2. CDR3 size: 20 residues. V lost 9 bases to trimming and J lost 4 bases; unmatched junction nucleotides: 18. Germline CDR1 is LNHDA and CDR2 is SQIVND (reference sequence). The CDR3 DNA is TGTGCCAGCACCTTCGGTGGGGGACTAGCGGGAGGGAGAGTTTACAATGAGCAGTTCTTC. Translation: CASTFGGGLAGGRVYNEQFF. The entire variable domain, with the rest obtained from reference TRBV19 and TRBJ2-1, is as follows: DGGITQSPKYLFRKEGQNVTLSCEQNLNHDAMYWYRQDPGQGLRLIYYSQIVNDFQKGDIAEGYSVSREKKESFPLTVTSAQKNPTAFYLCASTFGGGLAGGRVYNEQFFGPGTRLTVL.

As regards this clone: Other DNA sequences within the sample encode an identical CDR3. The V and J genes are TRBV9 and TRBJ2-5, with 13 bases identical to TRBD2. Trimming took 3 bases from V and 4 from J; bases not matched to a gene: 3. The CDR3 runs to 15 residues. The germline CDR1 and CDR2 sequences are SGDLS and YYNGEE. In DNA form, the CDR3 reads TGTGCCAGCAGCGGAGGACTAGCGGGAGCAGAGACCCAGTACTTC. This sequence encodes CASSGGLAGAETQYF.

The chain uses TRBV30 and TRBJ2-3; 7 nucleotides align to TRBD2. Germline CDR1 GTSNPN, CDR2 SVGIG (reference sequence). The CDR3 extends over 15 amino acids. The V gene end was trimmed by 4 bases and the J gene end by 0 bases; junction bases not matched to a gene: 7. In DNA, the CDR3 is TGTGCCTGGACGATCGGGGGAGGGAGCACAGATACGCAGTATTTT. It translates to CAWTIGGGSTDTQYF.

The rearrangement uses TRBV3-1 (or the pseudogene TRBV3-2) and TRBJ2-1, with D possibly being TRBD2 (5 bases). This CDR3 region has 18 residues. Germline lookup yields CDR1 LGHDT and CDR2 YNNKEL (reference sequence). The germline V and J ends were trimmed by 0 bases and 0 bases, with 15 bases remaining between them. The CDR3 sequence is CASSQDPSPTSSYNEQFF. The CDR3 DNA reads as TGTGCCAGCAGCCAAGATCCTAGCCCGACTTCCTCCTACAATGAGCAGTTCTTC.

The genes are TRBV5-1 and TRBJ2-5; 9 bases align to TRBD1. V lost 4 bases to trimming and J lost 2 bases; unmatched junction nucleotides: 6. The CDR3 totals 15 residues. The germline V gene has CDR1 SGHRS and CDR2 YFSETQ. Here the CDR3 DNA reads TGCGCCAGCAGCGACTTAGACAGGGGGCAAGAGACCCAGTACTTC. Translated: CASSDLDRGQETQYF.

V and J are TRBV7-9 and TRBJ2-1; 7 positions agree with TRBD2. The CDR3 contains 16 residues. The germline V gene encodes CDR1 SEHNR and CDR2 FQNEAQ (reference sequence). V lost 4 bases to trimming and J lost 10 bases; unmatched junction nucleotides: 16. CDR3 residues: CASSYGVGGIQEEQFF. Written as DNA, the CDR3 is TGTGCCAGCAGCTATGGAGTCGGGGGGATTCAAGAGGAGCAGTTCTTC.

The chain uses TRBV27 and TRBJ2-1; D gene ambiguous. V was pared by 2 bases and J by 6 bases, with 8 bases between. Germline CDR1 MNHEY, CDR2 SMNVEV (reference sequence). The CDR3 contains 13 residues. CDR3 amino acids: CASSLGASNEQFF. The CDR3 region has the DNA TGTGCCAGCAGTTTAGGAGCGTCCAATGAGCAGTTCTTC.

This rearrangement joins TRBV7-3 to TRBJ1-1, with D maybe TRBD1 (6 bases). CDR1 is SGHTA, CDR2 FQGTGA, per germline. The CDR3 spans 13 residues. With 8 bases removed from V and 2 bases from J, the gap between germline ends came to 12 bases. The CDR3 DNA reads as TGTGCCAGCGCCCGGGACACCAACACTGAAGCTTTCTTT. It is translated as CASARDTNTEAFF. Full variable domain (missing parts from reference TRBV7-3 and TRBJ1-1): GAGVSQTPSNKVTEKGKYVELRCDPISGHTALYWYRQSLGQGPEFLIYFQGTGAADDSGLPNDRFFAVRPEGSVSTLKIQRTERGDSAVYLCASARDTNTEAFFGQGTRLTVV.

The V gene is TRBV7-2, the J gene TRBJ2-1, with 10 bases that match TRBD1. The CDR3 contains 16 residues. Germline-derived CDR1 and CDR2 are SGHTA and FQGNSA. Trimming cost V 3 bases and J 6 bases; bases outside gene matches: 8. This chain's CDR3 is CASSFPGTGDGNEQFF. DNA of the CDR3: TGTGCCAGCAGCTTTCCCGGGACAGGGGATGGCAATGAGCAGTTCTTC.

V is TRBV5-8 and J is TRBJ2-7; D perhaps matches TRBD2 (5 bases). CDR1 SGHTS and CDR2 YDEGEE come from the germline V gene. The V gene lost 0 bases and the J gene lost 2 bases, with 12 bases spanning the gap. The CDR3 runs to 15 residues. This CDR3 reads CASSLAGVLAYEQYV. The CDR3 nucleotides read TGTGCCAGCAGCTTGGCCGGGGTACTAGCCTACGAGCAGTACGTC.

This sequence joins TRBV21-1 and TRBJ2-1; TRBD2 was called by the table and not checked on the DNA. TRBV21-1 is labeled a pseudogene. The CDR3 spans 19 residues. This chain's CDR3 is CASSKTITSSGDDNNEQFF. The CDR3 bases are TGTGCCAGCAGCAAAACAATAACGAGTTCGGGGGATGACAACAATGAGCAGTTCTTC.

CDR3 amino acids: CASSGEPGLAYNEQFF. The CDR3 coding sequence is TGTGCCAGCAGCGGGGAGCCGGGACTAGCGTACAATGAGCAGTTCTTC. The chain combines TRBV9 with TRBJ2-1; TRBD2 matches 10 bases. Germline V gene lookup returns CDR1 SGDLS and CDR2 YYNGEE. Unmatched junction bases numbered 7, after V lost 3 bases and J lost 4 bases. This CDR3 region has 16 residues.

The chain links TRBV18 to TRBJ1-2; D is ambiguous. Germline V gene data show CDR1 as KGHSH and CDR2 as LQKENI. The CDR3 is made up of 16 amino acids. Trimming took off 2 bases at V and 8 bases at J, with 21 bases between the two ends. The CDR3: CASSPEFSFGGNGYTF. Written as DNA, the CDR3 is TGTGCCAGCTCACCAGAATTTTCGTTCGGAGGTAACGGCTACACCTTC.

The chain joins TRBV20-1 to TRBJ1-1; D ambiguous. The CDR3 sequence is 10 residues long. V lost 6 bases and J 3 bases, leaving 5 bases between the germline ends. CDR1 is DFQATT and CDR2 is SNEGSKA in the germline V gene (reference sequence). CDR3 protein: CSAPDTEAFF. Here the CDR3 DNA reads TGCAGTGCCCCAGACACTGAAGCTTTCTTT.